Listed here is a single TCR beta chain. Its specific antigen is unknown. No base-level quality is on record; no much larger clone is a single base apart. Via the germline V gene, CDR1 is MNHEY and CDR2 SVGAGI. V drops 4 bases and J drops 0 bases, leaving 19 bases in between. Inclusive of the bounding cysteine and phenylalanine, the CDR3 is 18 residues long. Only the CDR3 DNA stays, 54 bases, in frame from base 1. cDNA was synthesized by template-switch 5'RACE using a primer carrying a 10-nucleotide random unique molecular identifier by which each TCR transcript was tagged. Each sequencing run produced over 180 million TCR-beta sequences covering 15-18 subjects. Total RNA was extracted with the RNeasy kit. TCR-beta VDJ regions were amplified with primers for the TCR constant region and the 5'RACE anchor, using the KAPA Real-time Library Amplification kit. Sample indexes and Illumina adaptors were added in a first PCR, after which library yield was increased in a second PCR. After Ampure bead purification, the roughly 650 bp TCR product was size-selected on a 2% E-gel SizeSelection system. Before pooling, library quality was assessed on a Bioanalyzer, concentration was determined with Qubit, and library quantification was performed with the Kapa Library Quantification kit. Paired-end 2 x 150 bp sequencing of the libraries was performed on an Illumina HiSeq 2500. To increase sequence diversity, about 25-31% phiX was spiked into each library pool. From the authors' description of their analysis: Quality-filtered reads were processed with the UMI-based MiGEC pipeline, and over 75% of raw TCR sequences were removed by the MiGEC pipeline during error correction. IMGT germline references were used for aligning VDJ genes, and each clonotype was defined as a unique CDR3 amino acid sequence together with its V-J genes. Clonal expansion, Shannon diversity and CDR3 relatedness (CalcPairwiseDistances, ClusterSamples) were evaluated with VDJtools, and phylogenetic trees were built with CLCbio workbench. Expanded clones were defined as having at least 8 unique UMIs, based on coefficient-of-variation modelling across technical triplicates. The raw public data were reprocessed by TCRdb itself: fastp quality trimming at Q25, MiXCR clonotype calling, in-frame beta chains only. Each CDR3 protein gets just one entry, which takes the most common genes and DNA from the rows behind it. These V and J calls derive from TCRdb rather than the authors' analysis. The sample table shows tens of thousands of distinct CDR3 sequences, and about 10% are seen once. 6.6% of the sample lies in the top ten.

The sample comes from a study of neurological immune-mediated disorders (dated 2019 in TCRdb). As for the study more broadly: Using UMI-based sequencing, the study compared peripheral blood TCR-beta repertoires from patients with HTLV-I-associated myelopathy (HAM/TSP), patients with multiple sclerosis, and healthy controls. Longitudinal samples, technical triplicates and paired sorted CD4+ and CD8+ T-cell subsets, alongside PBMC samples, were included among the 106 TCR-beta libraries. Each longitudinal HAM/TSP and healthy donor was sampled at 3 time-points spaced at about 3-45 month intervals. The cohort comprised roughly 65 subjects: around 15 HAM/TSP patients, 34 multiple sclerosis patients and approximately 20 healthy controls.

General conclusions and limits of the study: Across subjects, expanded clones never shared an identical CDR3 amino acid sequence, which suggests that the TCR-beta repertoires in every group were private. TCR clonal expansion was highest in HAM/TSP patients and lowest in MS patients, with MS patients falling below even healthy controls.

What the time point label conveys for this sample: longitudinal time-point 1 (baseline). Unsorted PBMC libraries were generated from 2 million PBMCs stored in RNAlater at -80 °C until RNA extraction. Peripheral blood was subjected to Ficoll-Hypaque density gradient centrifugation to isolate PBMCs, which were then cryopreserved in liquid nitrogen. The sample was PBMCs. The origin of this receptor is a male donor with HTLV-1-associated myelopathy (HAM/TSP). This sequence uses TRBV6-5 and TRBJ1-3; no D gene is confidently identified. The DNA reads TGTGCCAGCAGTTCGACCCTTGGACGGAAGTCCTCTGGAAACACCATATATTTT. This yields the protein CASSSTLGRKSSGNTIYF.